The 17 T cell receptor beta chains below were found in one sample sequenced in a study of CD8+ T cells in alopecia areata. RNA extraction and reverse transcription yielded cDNA as sequencing template. Profiled with immunoSEQ multiplex PCR; TCRdb holds only in-frame clones, not every one. The data contain 10,000 to 15,000 clones, 65% to 70% of them singletons. Treatment defined: oral pan-JAK inhibitor, 5-10 mg twice daily. Lesional scalp punch biopsies and peripheral blood came from alopecia areata patients. The sample here was skin, taken at week 4, from a patient treated with tofacitinib. These receptors were taken from a human donor with alopecia areata.

This clone has more than one count but fewer than ten. Written as DNA, the CDR3 is TGCGCCAGCAGCCAAGAACACAGGGGGGCAACCAATCAGCCCCAGCATTTT. Translation: CASSQEHRGATNQPQHF. V gene TRBV4-1 combines with J gene TRBJ1-5; 8 bases are a match to TRBD1. This CDR3 spans 17 amino acids. Germline trimming cut 0 bases from V and 3 bases from J; bases unmatched to any gene: 7. CDR1 MGHRA and CDR2 YSYEKL come from the germline V gene.

This clone was seen once. V gene TRBV7-2 combines with J gene TRBJ1-2, with D uncertain. The germline V gene encodes CDR1 SGHTA and CDR2 FQGNSA. V lost 0 bases and J 5 bases, leaving 4 bases between the germline ends. The CDR3 is made up of 12 amino acids. The CDR3: CASSLALYGYTF. In DNA form, the CDR3 reads TGTGCCAGCAGCTTAGCGCTATATGGCTACACCTTC.

As to this clone: Likely a read error: the CDR3 ends without its conserved phenylalanine or tryptophan. This chain connects TRBV19 to TRBJ1-6; D gene ambiguous. Deletions cut 8 bases from V and 9 bases from J, with 11 bases between. CDR3 length equals 12 residues. CDR1 and CDR2 (germline): LNHDA, SQIVND (reference sequence). CDR3 residues: CASSNPSSPLHL. As DNA, the CDR3 is TGTGCCAGTTCCAACCCAAGTTCACCCCTCCACCTT.

The genes are TRBV30 and TRBJ2-7, with TRBD1 matching over 9 bases. The length of the CDR3 is 14 residues. Germline CDR1 and CDR2: GTSNPN and SVGIG (reference sequence). V shed 5 bases, J shed 0 bases, and the junction held 5 bases outside the gene matches. This chain's CDR3 is CAWRRDRASYEQYF. The CDR3 nucleotides read TGTGCCTGGCGCAGGGACAGGGCCTCCTACGAGCAGTACTTC.

This clone has a handful of counts. V and J are TRBV23-1 and TRBJ2-1; D tentatively fits TRBD1 or TRBD2 (5 bases each). TRBV23-1 is sorted into the ORF group, with uncertain function. The CDR3 has 18 amino acids. The V end was cut by 4 bases, the J end by 4 bases, with 23 bases between. CDR3 amino acids: CASSLSGPGQTLYNEQFF. CDR3 DNA: TGCGCCAGCAGTCTCTCGGGGCCCGGCCAGACCCTATACAATGAGCAGTTCTTC.

The rearrangement links TRBV5-1 to TRBJ1-1; D is uncertain. CDR3 size: 13 residues. V dropped 0 bases and J dropped 8 bases, with 11 bases sitting between them. Germline V lookup: CDR1 SGHRS, CDR2 YFSETQ. CDR3 sequence: CASSLVGVTEAFF. CDR3 DNA: TGCGCCAGCAGCTTGGTCGGGGTTACGGAAGCTTTCTTT. Together with reference TRBV5-1 and TRBJ1-1, the CDR3 gives the full variable domain: KAGVTQTPRYLIKTRGQQVTLSCSPISGHRSVSWYQQTPGQGLQFLFEYFSETQRNKGNFPGRFSGRQFSNSRSEMNVSTLELGDSALYLCASSLVGVTEAFFGQGTRLTVV.

The CDR3: CATSRHSLYRLQETQYF. The CDR3 DNA is TGTGCCACCAGCAGACACTCCCTCTACCGGTTACAAGAGACCCAGTACTTC. The J gene is TRBJ2-5, the V gene TRBV15; D remains ambiguous. The CDR3 has 17 amino acids. The V gene lost 2 bases and the J gene lost 2 bases, with 18 bases spanning the gap. Germline CDR1 reads LNHNV; CDR2 reads YYDKDF (reference sequence).

This chain links TRBV7-8 with TRBJ2-5; 11 bases agree with TRBD2. CDR1 and CDR2 from the germline V gene are SGHVS and FQNEAQ. Losses at the gene ends were 2 bases for V and 6 bases for J; bases not matched to a gene: 14. This CDR3 is built from 18 residues. The CDR3 region has the DNA TGTGCCAGCAGCTTAAAGCTGGCTAGCGGGGGGTTAGTAAAGACCCAGTACTTC. Protein sequence: CASSLKLASGGLVKTQYF.

Here the CDR3 DNA reads TGTGCCAGCAGCTTCCCCGAGAAACACTATGGCTACACCTTC. Translating it yields CASSFPEKHYGYTF. This chain links TRBV7-2 with TRBJ1-2; D remains unclear. The V end was cut by 3 bases, the J end by 3 bases, with 11 bases between. The V gene's germline CDR1 is SGHTA and CDR2 FQGNSA. The CDR3 length is 14 residues.

J is TRBJ1-2 and V is TRBV7-8; D unresolved. Trimming removed 1 base from V and 7 bases from J, with 4 bases in between. The CDR3 length is 11 residues. Germline V gene data show CDR1 as SGHVS and CDR2 as FQNEAQ. The CDR3 region has the DNA TGTGCCAGCAGCTTAGAGGGTGGCTACACCTTC. Protein product: CASSLEGGYTF. Together with reference TRBV7-8 and TRBJ1-2, the CDR3 gives the full variable domain: GAGVSQSPRYKVAKRGQDVALRCDPISGHVSLFWYQQALGQGPEFLTYFQNEAQLDKSGLPSDRFFAERPEGSVSTLKIQRTQQEDSAVYLCASSLEGGYTFGSGTRLTVV.

V usage is TRBV19 and J usage is TRBJ1-1; D ambiguous. The CDR3 sequence is 14 residues long. The germline V and J ends were trimmed by 0 bases and 6 bases, with 11 bases remaining between them. Germline V lookup: CDR1 LNHDA, CDR2 SQIVND (reference sequence). This CDR3 reads CASSIDHGFSEAFF. CDR3 nucleotides: TGTGCCAGTAGTATAGACCACGGGTTTTCTGAAGCTTTCTTT.

The genes are TRBV7-8 and TRBJ2-2; no firm D call. The CDR3 is 16 amino acids. Looked up from germline, CDR1 is SGHVS and CDR2 is FQNEAQ. V dropped 0 bases and J dropped 5 bases, with 13 bases sitting between them. CDR3 nucleotides: TGTGCCAGCAGCTTAGCGCAAGGAGTAGAGACCGGGGAGCTGTTTTTT. As protein: CASSLAQGVETGELFF.

Only a few counts were recorded for this clone. V gene TRBV6-6 combines with J gene TRBJ1-4; possibly TRBD1 for D (5 bases). The length of the CDR3 is 12 residues. V was pared by 4 bases and J by 8 bases, with 8 bases between. CDR1 and CDR2 (germline): MNHNY, SVGAGI (reference sequence). CDR3 protein: CASSWDSEKLFF. CDR3 DNA: TGTGCCAGCAGTTGGGACTCAGAAAAACTGTTTTTT.

The CDR3 DNA reads TGTGCCAGTAGACACGGACAGGACTATGGCTACACCTTC. This codes for CASRHGQDYGYTF. This chain links TRBV19 with TRBJ1-2; 7 nucleotides agree with TRBD1. Germline CDR1 and CDR2: LNHDA and SQIVND (reference sequence). This CDR3 is built from 13 residues. V was pared by 6 bases and J by 3 bases, with 4 bases of the junction left unmatched. The full variable domain, completed using reference TRBV19 and TRBJ1-2, is DGGITQSPKYLFRKEGQNVTLSCEQNLNHDAMYWYRQDPGQGLRLIYYSQIVNDFQKGDIAEGYSVSREKKESFPLTVTSAQKNPTAFYLCASRHGQDYGYTFGSGTRLTVV.

This chain uses TRBV6-5 with TRBJ1-5, with D possibly matching TRBD1 (6 bases). Germline lookup yields CDR1 MNHEY and CDR2 SVGAGI. This CDR3 has 14 amino acids. V lost 5 bases and J 7 bases, leaving 15 bases between the germline ends. The DNA for the CDR3 is TGTGCCAGCAGTACAGGGATGGTAGCGCAGCCCCAGCATTTT. Translated, it gives CASSTGMVAQPQHF.

The chain combines TRBV5-1 with TRBJ2-1; no reliable D call. This CDR3 has 13 amino acids. Trimming removed 2 bases from V and 5 bases from J, with 8 bases in between. Per germline, CDR1 SGHRS and CDR2 YFSETQ. DNA for the CDR3: TGCGCCAGCAGCTTAGGAGTGGACAATGAGCAGTTCTTC. This codes for CASSLGVDNEQFF. The variable domain in full, with the rest retrieved from reference TRBV5-1 and TRBJ2-1, is KAGVTQTPRYLIKTRGQQVTLSCSPISGHRSVSWYQQTPGQGLQFLFEYFSETQRNKGNFPGRFSGRQFSNSRSEMNVSTLELGDSALYLCASSLGVDNEQFFGPGTRLTVL.

J is TRBJ2-7 and V is TRBV5-6; D uncertain. Trimming took 0 bases from V and 3 from J, leaving 4 bases between them. This CDR3 contains 12 residues. CDR1 and CDR2 from the germline V gene are SGHDT and YYEEEE. CDR3 sequence reads: CASSLGNYEQYF. CDR3 coding DNA: TGTGCCAGCAGCTTGGGAAACTACGAGCAGTACTTC.